This record concerns one T cell receptor beta chain sequence. Some clones are missing from TCRdb's copy, which holds only in-frame ones; the method was immunoSEQ multiplex PCR. The table records 160,000 or so clones, roughly nine tenths of them present only once. The CDR3 sequence is 14 residues long. With 2 bases removed from V and 3 bases from J, the gap between germline ends came to 11 bases. Germline CDR1 reads MNHEY; CDR2 reads SVGAGI. The data derive from a study of blood T cell repertoires in COVID-19. The overall study: Samples taken during acute and convalescent COVID-19 were collected in the United States, Italy and Spain.

The origin of this receptor is a woman in her sixties or seventies with acute or convalescent COVID-19. The V gene is TRBV6-5, the J gene TRBJ2-7; D remains unclear. Sequencing was done on a sample of peripheral blood. The CDR3 protein is CASSYSRHYYEQYF. CDR3 sequence (DNA): TGTGCCAGCAGTTACAGCCGACATTACTACGAGCAGTACTTC.